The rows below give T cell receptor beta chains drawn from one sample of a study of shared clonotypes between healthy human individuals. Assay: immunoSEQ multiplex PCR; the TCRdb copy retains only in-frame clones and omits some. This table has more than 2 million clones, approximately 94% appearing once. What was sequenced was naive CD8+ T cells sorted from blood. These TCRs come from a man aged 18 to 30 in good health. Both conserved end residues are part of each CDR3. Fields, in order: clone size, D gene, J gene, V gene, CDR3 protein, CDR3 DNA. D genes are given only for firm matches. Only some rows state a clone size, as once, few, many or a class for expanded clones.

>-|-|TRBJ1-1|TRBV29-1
CSAVGAWTEAFF
TGCAGCGCCGTCGGGGCTTGGACTGAAGCTTTCTTT
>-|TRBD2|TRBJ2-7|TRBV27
CASSPRTSPYEQYF
TGTGCCAGCAGTCCCCGGACTAGCCCGTACGAGCAGTACTTC
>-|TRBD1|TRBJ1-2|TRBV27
CASSPRDSFLFYGYTF
TGTGCCAGCAGTCCCCGGGACAGCTTTCTTTTCTATGGCTACACCTTC
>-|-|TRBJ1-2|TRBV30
CAQDKAYGYTF
TGTGCTCAGGACAAGGCTTACGGCTACACCTTC
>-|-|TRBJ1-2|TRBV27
CASRPEGPNYGYTF
TGTGCCAGCAGACCGGAGGGTCCTAACTATGGCTACACCTTC
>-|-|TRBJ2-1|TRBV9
CASSAYDTDTYNEQFF
TGTGCCAGCAGCGCCTACGACACCGATACATACAATGAGCAGTTCTTC
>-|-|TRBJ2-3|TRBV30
CAWATGIISTDTQYF
TGCGCCTGGGCAACCGGGATTATTAGCACAGATACGCAGTATTTT
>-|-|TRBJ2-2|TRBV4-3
CASSHLEGVTGELFF
TGCGCCAGCAGCCATTTAGAGGGTGTCACCGGGGAGCTGTTTTTT
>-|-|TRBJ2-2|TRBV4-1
CASSLHVGIGELFF
TGCGCCAGCAGCCTACATGTCGGAATCGGGGAGCTGTTTTTT
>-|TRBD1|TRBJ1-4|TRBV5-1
CASSTDRGGGEKLFF
TGCGCCAGCAGCACTGACAGGGGAGGTGGTGAAAAACTGTTTTTT
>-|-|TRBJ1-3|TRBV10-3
CAISEGGGSGNTIYF
TGTGCCATCAGTGAGGGCGGGGGCTCTGGAAACACCATATATTTT
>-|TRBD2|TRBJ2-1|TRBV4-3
CASRPGTSGNNEQFF
TGCGCCAGCAGACCCGGGACTAGCGGTAACAATGAGCAGTTCTTC
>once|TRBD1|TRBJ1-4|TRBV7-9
CASSYVDRVGEKLFF
TGTGCCAGCAGTTACGTCGACAGGGTGGGCGAAAAACTGTTTTTT
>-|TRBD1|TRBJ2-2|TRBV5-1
CASSSLQGTNTGELFF
TGCGCCAGCAGCTCGCTACAGGGGACGAACACCGGGGAGCTGTTTTTT
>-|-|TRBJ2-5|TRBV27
CASSLLGDSETQYF
TGTGCCAGCAGTTTATTAGGGGATTCAGAGACCCAGTACTTC
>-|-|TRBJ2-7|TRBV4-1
CASSQFQGGPPSYEQYF
TGCGCCAGCAGCCAATTTCAGGGGGGGCCTCCCTCCTACGAGCAGTACTTC
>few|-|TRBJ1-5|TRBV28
CASSFSNQPQHF
TGTGCCAGCAGTTTTAGCAATCAGCCCCAGCATTTT
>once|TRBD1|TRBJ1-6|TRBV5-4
CASSSPGQNSPLHF
TGTGCCAGCAGCTCCCCGGGACAGAATTCACCCCTCCACTTT
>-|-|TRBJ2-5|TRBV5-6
CASSPWYQETQYF
TGTGCCAGCAGCCCCTGGTACCAAGAGACCCAGTACTTC
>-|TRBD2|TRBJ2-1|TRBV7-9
CASSLARGGNEQFF
TGTGCCAGCAGCTTAGCGCGGGGAGGGAATGAGCAGTTCTTC
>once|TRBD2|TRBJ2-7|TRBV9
CASSVGTSEVYEQYF
TGTGCCAGCAGCGTAGGGACTAGCGAGGTATACGAGCAGTACTTC
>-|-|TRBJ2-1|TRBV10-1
CASSGEDKHYNEQFF
TGCGCCAGCAGTGGGGAAGACAAGCACTACAATGAGCAGTTCTTC